The 7 T cell receptor beta chains below come from one sample, sequenced in a study of blood T cell repertoires in COVID-19. Assay used: immunoSEQ multiplex PCR; TCRdb lists only in-frame clones, some missing. The repertoire includes over 85,000 clones, roughly 77% of them detected once, and 24% sits in the top ten. Sequencing used peripheral blood. The receptors come from a human donor in a cohort sampled during active COVID-19.

The genes are TRBV4-2 and TRBJ2-7; TRBD1 matches at 7 bases. CDR3 length equals 12 residues. Germline CDR1 and CDR2: LGHNA and YNFKEQ. J gave up 9 bases and V 3 bases, and 5 bases lay outside the gene matches. The CDR3 spells CASSQTGILQYF. The CDR3 DNA reads TGTGCCAGCAGCCAGACAGGGATACTGCAGTACTTC.

This chain links TRBV2 with TRBJ2-1; 10 nucleotides agree with TRBD2. Trimming cost V 2 bases and J 1 base; bases outside gene matches: 2. The germline gives CDR1 SNHLY, CDR2 FYNNEI. CDR3 length equals 16 residues. This CDR3 is CASSELAGASYNEQFF. The CDR3 DNA reads TGTGCCAGCAGTGAACTAGCGGGGGCTTCCTACAATGAGCAGTTCTTC.

Of note for this clone: Other nucleotide sequences from this sample produce the same CDR3. J is TRBJ2-1 and V is TRBV3-1 (or the pseudogene TRBV3-2); D not resolved. The germline V gene encodes CDR1 LGHDT and CDR2 YNNKEL (reference sequence). The germline V and J ends were trimmed by 4 bases and 8 bases, with 12 bases remaining between them. There are 13 residues in the CDR3. CDR3 DNA sequence: TGTGCCAGCAGCCTGACTTATATCGATGAGCAGTTCTTC. This gives the protein CASSLTYIDEQFF.

The chain recombines TRBV6-5 with TRBJ2-2, with D unclear. Germline CDR1 and CDR2: MNHEY and SVGAGI. Trimming left V 2 bases short and J 7 bases short, with 5 bases between. The CDR3 has 12 amino acids. CDR3 sequence reads: CASSYTGGELFF. CDR3 coding DNA: TGTGCCAGCAGTTACACCGGCGGGGAGCTGTTTTTT.

The chain uses TRBV5-1 and TRBJ1-2; 12 bases agree with TRBD1. J lost 8 bases, V lost 2 bases, and 13 bases had no gene match. Germline V CDR1 and CDR2: SGHRS, YFSETQ. CDR3 length: 17 amino acids. CDR3 coding DNA: TGCGCCAGCAGCTTTGCCGGGACAGGGGGCATTGCGCGGGGCTACACCTTC. Protein: CASSFAGTGGIARGYTF. The full variable domain, its missing parts supplied by reference TRBV5-1 and TRBJ1-2, is KAGVTQTPRYLIKTRGQQVTLSCSPISGHRSVSWYQQTPGQGLQFLFEYFSETQRNKGNFPGRFSGRQFSNSRSEMNVSTLELGDSALYLCASSFAGTGGIARGYTFGSGTRLTVV.

This clone has just a few counts. The same CDR3 is also encoded by other DNA sequences in this sample. The gene calls are TRBV9 and TRBJ2-7; 7 bases align to TRBD2. This CDR3 is built from 14 residues. Germline CDR1 and CDR2: SGDLS and YYNGEE. V shed 0 bases, J shed 3 bases, and the junction held 3 bases outside the gene matches. This chain's CDR3 is CASSVGGRSYEQYF. DNA for the CDR3: TGTGCCAGCAGCGTAGGCGGGAGAAGCTACGAGCAGTACTTC.

The J gene is TRBJ2-2, the V gene TRBV19; 8 bases fit TRBD1. The germline V gene encodes CDR1 LNHDA and CDR2 SQIVND (reference sequence). With 6 bases clipped from V and 4 bases from J, the junction kept 1 base outside the gene matches. The CDR3 sequence is 13 residues long. Written as DNA, the CDR3 is TGTGCCAGTAGAGGGACAGGCACCGGGGAGCTGTTTTTT. Its translation: CASRGTGTGELFF.